Listed here is a single TCR beta chain. A quantity of roughly 0.5 to 1 ug RNA underwent reverse transcription using random hexamers. MiXCR was run by TCRdb on the immunoSEQ multiplex PCR reads, yielding one entry per CDR3 protein. The repertoire holds about 52,000 distinct CDR3 sequences, with 93% as singletons. These data originate in a study of CD8 T cells in Susac syndrome. This CDR3 spans 14 amino acids. From germline, CDR1 is MRHNA and CDR2 SNTAGT. V lost 5 bases, J lost 4 bases, and 13 bases lay in between. While CD8+ and CD4+ T cells were isolated negatively, TEMRA cells were enriched by FACS. The receptor comes from a human donor with multiple sclerosis. Sequenced sample: CD8+ T cells from PBMCs. J is TRBJ2-3 and V is TRBV6-4; D might be TRBD2 (5 bases). The CDR3 loop is CASSFGVEADTQYF. CDR3 coding DNA: TGTGCCAGCAGTTTCGGGGTCGAGGCAGATACGCAGTATTTT.